One and the same sample provided the 21 T cell receptor beta chains below, sequenced in a study of T cells in tumors after PD-1 blockade. Measured with immunoSEQ multiplex PCR; TCRdb has only the in-frame clones, and not every one. The repertoire includes around 45,000 clones, more than 70% of them detected once, and 16% sits in the top ten. The sequencing used PBMCs, collected before anti-PD-1 treatment. All receptors come from a human donor with basal cell carcinoma.

The rearrangement uses TRBV15 and TRBJ2-1, with TRBD2 as a possible D gene (6 bases). Trimming shortened V by 0 bases and J by 4 bases, and 10 bases separated the two germline ends. This CDR3 contains 15 residues. CDR1 and CDR2 (germline): LNHNV, YYDKDF (reference sequence). CDR3 sequence (DNA): TGTGCCACCAGCAGAGAACGCGGGGTGTACAATGAGCAGTTCTTC. Translating it yields CATSRERGVYNEQFF.

The chain recombines TRBV7-6 with TRBJ2-1, with D unresolved. This CDR3 spans 13 amino acids. Germline CDR1 and CDR2: SGHVS and FNYEAQ. V was clipped by 5 bases and J by 7 bases, with 12 bases between them. The CDR3 region is CASSPRSTNEQFF. CDR3 DNA sequence: TGTGCCAGCAGCCCGAGGTCTACAAATGAGCAGTTCTTC.

The rearrangement uses TRBV27 and TRBJ2-1; 9 positions match TRBD2. Unmatched junction bases numbered 4, after V lost 5 bases and J lost 8 bases. This CDR3 region has 13 residues. Germline CDR1 reads MNHEY; CDR2 reads SMNVEV (reference sequence). As DNA, the CDR3 is TGTGCCAGCAGTCAAGCGGGGGGACATGAGCAGTTCTTC. Translated: CASSQAGGHEQFF.

V and J are TRBV19 and TRBJ1-4; D possibly corresponds to TRBD1 (5 bases). Germline-derived CDR1 and CDR2 are LNHDA and SQIVND (reference sequence). The CDR3 loop spans 17 amino acids. V was clipped by 1 base and J by 3 bases, with 15 bases between them. The CDR3 protein is CASSIVGHALANEKLFF. In DNA form, the CDR3 reads TGTGCCAGTAGTATAGTTGGACACGCGTTGGCTAATGAAAAACTGTTTTTT.

The chain couples TRBV4-1 to TRBJ2-1, with D tentatively TRBD2 (5 bases). There are 13 residues in the CDR3. Trimming stripped 5 bases from V and 5 bases from J, with 10 bases between. Germline loops: CDR1 MGHRA, CDR2 YSYEKL. CDR3 sequence (DNA): TGCGCCAGCAGCGAAGGACTCCACAATGAGCAGTTCTTC. Encoded protein: CASSEGLHNEQFF.

By its share, this clone is medium-sized. The rearrangement uses TRBV28 and TRBJ2-3; D might be TRBD1 (5 bases). Looked up from germline, CDR1 is MDHEN and CDR2 is SYDVKM. With 3 bases removed from V and 0 bases from J, the gap between germline ends came to 10 bases. The CDR3 loop spans 15 amino acids. Here the CDR3 DNA reads TGTGCCAGCAGTTTGACAGCCTCTAGCACAGATACGCAGTATTTT. Translated, it gives CASSLTASSTDTQYF.

The chain is built from TRBV28 and TRBJ1-4; 9 bases are a match to TRBD1. Germline CDR1 MDHEN, CDR2 SYDVKM. V dropped 6 bases and J dropped 2; count of bases not matched to a gene: 7. The CDR3 sequence is 16 residues long. The CDR3 here is CASRKDRGSTNEKLFF. The CDR3 DNA is TGTGCCAGCAGAAAGGACAGGGGCTCTACTAATGAAAAACTGTTTTTT. The full variable domain, its missing parts supplied by reference TRBV28 and TRBJ1-4, is DVKVTQSSRYLVKRTGEKVFLECVQDMDHENMFWYRQDPGLGLRLIYFSYDVKMKEKGDIPEGYSVSREKKERFSLILESASTNQTSMYLCASRKDRGSTNEKLFFGSGTQLSVL.

This chain joins TRBV5-1 and TRBJ1-6; the D is unclear. CDR1 SGHRS and CDR2 YFSETQ come from the germline V gene. With 0 bases removed from V and 0 bases from J, the gap between germline ends came to 10 bases. The length of the CDR3 is 17 residues. CDR3 nucleotides: TGCGCCAGCAGCTTGGACCGGTTGAGCTCCTATAATTCACCCCTCCACTTT. It encodes CASSLDRLSSYNSPLHF.

CDR3 sequence (DNA): TGCAGCTTCAGCGGGACAGGGGGCGCCCAGAGGGGCTACACCTTC. Protein sequence: CSFSGTGGAQRGYTF. The V and J genes are TRBV29-1 and TRBJ1-2, with TRBD1 matching 12 bases. Trimming removed 8 bases from V and 8 bases from J; junction bases left unmatched: 15. Germline V lookup: CDR1 SQVTM, CDR2 ANQGSEA. This CDR3 region has 15 residues.

This clone was seen more than once but under ten times. The chain has TRBV11-3 and TRBJ1-1; a possible D gene is TRBD1 (6 bases). The CDR3 consists of 14 residues. V lost 7 bases and J lost 4, with 16 bases in between. Germline V gene lookup returns CDR1 SGHNT and CDR2 YENEEA. The CDR3 sequence is CASTPDRWSTEAFF. Here the CDR3 DNA reads TGTGCCAGCACCCCTGACAGGTGGAGCACTGAAGCTTTCTTT.

This clone was counted a single time. The chain couples TRBV5-1 to TRBJ1-2, with D possibly TRBD1 on 5 matching bases. The CDR3 length is 13 residues. Germline CDR1 SGHRS, CDR2 YFSETQ. V lost 4 bases and J lost 1, with 8 bases in between. This CDR3 reads CASSPTDNYGYTF. The CDR3 nucleotides are TGCGCCAGCAGCCCGACAGATAACTATGGCTACACCTTC.

The chain employs TRBV25-1 and TRBJ2-7; 7 nucleotides match TRBD2. The CDR3 totals 15 residues. Trimming at V came to 3 bases and at J to 3 bases, leaving 8 bases not matched to a gene. The germline CDR1 and CDR2 sequences are MGHDK and SYGVNS. This CDR3 is CASSDTRGSGYEQYF. The DNA for the CDR3 is TGTGCCAGCAGTGACACCCGCGGGAGTGGCTACGAGCAGTACTTC.

The genes are TRBV3-1 (or the pseudogene TRBV3-2) and TRBJ2-5, with unresolved D. Trimming left V 1 base short and J 4 bases short, with 7 bases between. The CDR3 consists of 13 residues. Germline CDR1 LGHDT, CDR2 YNNKEL (reference sequence). As DNA, the CDR3 is TGTGCCAGCAGCCAAGTGCAGAGAGAGACCCAGTACTTC. This gives the protein CASSQVQRETQYF.

The chain links TRBV27 to TRBJ2-5; D is possibly TRBD1 (5 bases). Trimming left V 0 bases short and J 7 bases short, with 15 bases between. Germline lookup yields CDR1 MNHEY and CDR2 SMNVEV (reference sequence). The CDR3 loop spans 15 amino acids. The CDR3 DNA sequence: TGTGCCAGCAGTTTATCGATGGGGCCCCTAGGGACCCAGTACTTC. Protein product: CASSLSMGPLGTQYF.

V and J are TRBV15 and TRBJ2-5; D possibly matches TRBD1 or TRBD2 (6 bases each). CDR3 length: 12 amino acids. The germline V gene encodes CDR1 LNHNV and CDR2 YYDKDF (reference sequence). Deletions cut 6 bases from V and 4 bases from J, with 9 bases between. This chain's CDR3 is CATRGGPETQYF. The CDR3 DNA sequence: TGTGCCACCAGAGGGGGGCCAGAGACCCAGTACTTC. The complete variable domain, with remaining parts taken from reference TRBV15 and TRBJ2-5, reads DAMVIQNPRYQVTQFGKPVTLSCSQTLNHNVMYWYQQKSSQAPKLLFHYYDKDFNNEADTPDNFQSRRPNTSFCFLDIRSPGLGDTAMYLCATRGGPETQYFGPGTRLLVL.

The gene calls are TRBV3-1 (or the pseudogene TRBV3-2) and TRBJ2-1; no clear D. Germline V gene data show CDR1 as LGHDT and CDR2 as YNNKEL (reference sequence). V gave up 1 base and J gave up 0 bases, with 7 bases separating them. CDR3 length equals 15 residues. The CDR3 sequence is CASSQVGSSYNEQFF. Here the CDR3 DNA reads TGTGCCAGCAGCCAAGTAGGCAGCTCCTACAATGAGCAGTTCTTC.

This clone occurred a few times. This rearrangement joins TRBV2 to TRBJ1-2; D gene ambiguous. The CDR3 length is 13 residues. CDR1 SNHLY and CDR2 FYNNEI come from the germline V gene. Trimming left V 6 bases short and J 2 bases short, with 10 bases between. The CDR3 sequence is CASSFRSNYGYTF. The CDR3, as DNA: TGTGCCAGCAGCTTTCGGTCCAACTATGGCTACACCTTC.

This rearrangement joins TRBV9 to TRBJ1-2; 8 bases line up with TRBD1. Losses at the gene ends were 0 bases for V and 2 bases for J; bases not matched to a gene: 3. This CDR3 comprises 15 residues. Germline CDR1 SGDLS, CDR2 YYNGEE. CDR3 in DNA: TGTGCCAGCAGCGTAGACCCAGGGGGCAACTATGGCTACACCTTC. It translates to CASSVDPGGNYGYTF.

V usage is TRBV12-1 and J usage is TRBJ2-5; the table calls TRBD2, which could not be checked here. TRBV12-1 is listed as a pseudogene. CDR3 length: 16 amino acids. The CDR3 DNA sequence: TGTGCCAGCAGCTCCCGAGCGGGAGACGGTTTTGAGACCCAGTACTTC. Its protein product is CASSSRAGDGFETQYF.

This chain connects TRBV7-9 to TRBJ2-5; 8 bases fit TRBD2. CDR1 and CDR2 (germline): SEHNR, FQNEAQ (reference sequence). The CDR3 has 15 amino acids. J lost 5 bases, V lost 5 bases, and 10 bases had no gene match. The chain's CDR3 is CASSHGSGKGETQYF. The CDR3 nucleotides are TGTGCCAGCAGCCACGGTAGCGGGAAAGGGGAGACCCAGTACTTC.

This chain joins TRBV7-6 and TRBJ1-2, with D possibly matching TRBD1 (5 bases). CDR1 is SGHVS, CDR2 FNYEAQ, per germline. Trimming took off 0 bases at V and 6 bases at J, with 14 bases between the two ends. CDR3 length equals 15 residues. Here the CDR3 DNA reads TGTGCCAGCAGCTTAGCACTAGACAGCTGGGATGGCTACACCTTC. Its translation is CASSLALDSWDGYTF.